The rows below give T cell receptor beta chains drawn from one sample of a study of regulatory T cells in long-lasting Graves disease. Each CDR3 protein gets one entry after TCRdb re-called the multiplex PCR reads with MiXCR. Seen here are about 460,000 distinct CDR3 sequences, about 20% observed once, and the top ten hold about an eighth. The specimen comprised peripheral blood mononuclear cells (PBMCs), sampled when the disease was refractory, from a patient treated with antithyroid drugs. All receptors come from a female donor with Graves disease. The CDR3 runs from the conserved cysteine through the conserved F or W. D genes are given only for firm matches. Clone size is shown for a subset of rows, as once, few, many or a class of expanded clone.

CDR3nt: TGTGCCAGCAGCTCCCAGGGGGGTTCCGGGGAGCTGTTTTTT
CDR3aa: CASSSQGGSGELFF
j_gene: TRBJ2-2
d_gene: .
abundance: .
v_gene: TRBV7-2

CDR3nt: TGTGCCACCGGGGGCTCCTACAATGAGCAGTTCTTC
CDR3aa: CATGGSYNEQFF
j_gene: TRBJ2-1
d_gene: .
abundance: .
v_gene: TRBV28

CDR3nt: TGTGCCAGCAGCTTTTCCGGCGGGGGATCAGAGACCCAGTACTTC
CDR3aa: CASSFSGGGSETQYF
j_gene: TRBJ2-5
d_gene: TRBD2
abundance: many
v_gene: TRBV7-2

CDR3nt: TGTGCCACTTGTGAGGACTCTACCTACGAGCAGTACTTC
CDR3aa: CATCEDSTYEQYF
j_gene: TRBJ2-7
d_gene: .
abundance: many
v_gene: TRBV28

CDR3nt: TGTGCTAGCAGCACTATGGGCCTTCGAGGCACTGAAGTTTTCTTT
CDR3aa: CASSTMGLRGTEVFF
j_gene: TRBJ1-1
d_gene: .
abundance: .
v_gene: TRBV13

CDR3nt: TGTGCCAGCAGCTCGTTAGGATTGAACACTGAAGCTTTCTTT
CDR3aa: CASSSLGLNTEAFF
j_gene: TRBJ1-1
d_gene: .
abundance: .
v_gene: TRBV7-2

CDR3nt: TGTGCCGGCTCCGGGACAGGGGACCCCTACGAGCAGTACTTC
CDR3aa: CAGSGTGDPYEQYF
j_gene: TRBJ2-7
d_gene: TRBD1
abundance: many
v_gene: TRBV28

CDR3nt: TGTGCCAGCAGCCAGGACTCGCGCTCCTACGAGCAGTACTTC
CDR3aa: CASSQDSRSYEQYF
j_gene: TRBJ2-7
d_gene: .
abundance: few
v_gene: TRBV7-2

CDR3nt: TGCGCCAGCAGCTCCGGGACTAGCGGGGTCCAATGGGAGCTGTTTTTT
CDR3aa: CASSSGTSGVQWELFF
j_gene: TRBJ2-2
d_gene: TRBD2
abundance: .
v_gene: TRBV5-1

CDR3nt: TGTGCCAGCAGTTCCCGGACAGGGGTTCGGATTGGTAATTCACCCCTCCACTTT
CDR3aa: CASSSRTGVRIGNSPLHF
j_gene: TRBJ1-6
d_gene: TRBD1
abundance: many
v_gene: TRBV28

CDR3nt: TGTGCCAGCAGTGACGAAGCGGGAGGTGGTGAGACCCAGTACTTC
CDR3aa: CASSDEAGGGETQYF
j_gene: TRBJ2-5
d_gene: TRBD2
abundance: few
v_gene: TRBV2

CDR3nt: TGCAGTGCTATAGTCCCCCCAGGAGTTAACACTGAAGCTTTCTTT
CDR3aa: CSAIVPPGVNTEAFF
j_gene: TRBJ1-1
d_gene: .
abundance: few
v_gene: TRBV20-1

CDR3nt: TGCAGTGCAAGGGACAGGGGGGATCAGCCCCAGCATTTT
CDR3aa: CSARDRGDQPQHF
j_gene: TRBJ1-5
d_gene: TRBD1
abundance: .
v_gene: TRBV20-1

CDR3nt: TGTGCCAGCAGTTTATCCCTCGGGACAGGGGATGGCTACACCTTC
CDR3aa: CASSLSLGTGDGYTF
j_gene: TRBJ1-2
d_gene: TRBD1
abundance: .
v_gene: TRBV27

CDR3nt: TGTGCCAGTAGTATCTTGGTCGGACCTCGGGAGACCCAGTACTTC
CDR3aa: CASSILVGPRETQYF
j_gene: TRBJ2-5
d_gene: .
abundance: many
v_gene: TRBV19

CDR3nt: TGTGCCAGTACCGCAGGAGCGGGAGTGTTGGACATTCAGTACTTC
CDR3aa: CASTAGAGVLDIQYF
j_gene: TRBJ2-4
d_gene: TRBD2
abundance: few
v_gene: TRBV19

CDR3nt: TGTGCCAGCAGCCCCGGGACAGGGGTGGCCGGGGAGCTGTTTTTT
CDR3aa: CASSPGTGVAGELFF
j_gene: TRBJ2-2
d_gene: TRBD1
abundance: .
v_gene: TRBV14

CDR3nt: TGTGCCAGCAGACCCGCGAGAAGCAATCAGCCCCAGCATTTT
CDR3aa: CASRPARSNQPQHF
j_gene: TRBJ1-5
d_gene: .
abundance: many
v_gene: TRBV2

CDR3nt: TGTGCCAGCAGCTCGTGGACTAGCGGGGGATCGAACACCGGGGAGCTGTTTTTT
CDR3aa: CASSSWTSGGSNTGELFF
j_gene: TRBJ2-2
d_gene: TRBD2
abundance: once
v_gene: TRBV7-9

CDR3nt: TGTGCCAGCAGCCGCCCCTTGGGGCCGGGAAACACCATATATTTT
CDR3aa: CASSRPLGPGNTIYF
j_gene: TRBJ1-3
d_gene: .
abundance: once
v_gene: TRBV3-1

CDR3nt: TGTGCCAGCAGTCCGACAGGGGGCAGGGGGGCCCAGCATTTT
CDR3aa: CASSPTGGRGAQHF
j_gene: TRBJ1-5
d_gene: TRBD1
abundance: .
v_gene: TRBV6-1

CDR3nt: TGCGCCAGCAGACCTATCGGGGGCAACTATGGCTACACCTTC
CDR3aa: CASRPIGGNYGYTF
j_gene: TRBJ1-2
d_gene: .
abundance: few
v_gene: TRBV5-1

CDR3nt: TGTGCCAGCAGCTTAGGGGGTGGGGACTACTACGAGCAGTACTTC
CDR3aa: CASSLGGGDYYEQYF
j_gene: TRBJ2-7
d_gene: TRBD2
abundance: many
v_gene: TRBV11-2

CDR3nt: TGTGCTAGTGTTCAAGCGGGATACAATGAGCAGTTCTTC
CDR3aa: CASVQAGYNEQFF
j_gene: TRBJ2-1
d_gene: TRBD2
abundance: .
v_gene: TRBV12-5

CDR3nt: TGCGCCAGCAGCCACGAGGGGGGGGACACTGAAGCTTTCTTT
CDR3aa: CASSHEGGDTEAFF
j_gene: TRBJ1-1
d_gene: .
abundance: once
v_gene: TRBV4-1

CDR3nt: TGTGCCAGCAGCCCCCAGGGACGGTTCTTGAACACTGAAGCTTTCTTT
CDR3aa: CASSPQGRFLNTEAFF
j_gene: TRBJ1-1
d_gene: .
abundance: once
v_gene: TRBV7-9

CDR3nt: TGTGCCAGCAGCCGGGGACTAGCGGGGTCCACCGGGGAGCTGTTTTTT
CDR3aa: CASSRGLAGSTGELFF
j_gene: TRBJ2-2
d_gene: TRBD2
abundance: once
v_gene: TRBV3-1

CDR3nt: TGTGCCAGTAGTAACGTCCTGAACACTGAAGCTTTCTTT
CDR3aa: CASSNVLNTEAFF
j_gene: TRBJ1-1
d_gene: .
abundance: .
v_gene: TRBV19

CDR3nt: TGTGCCAGCAGCAACGGGCGGGCCACCTACGAGCAGTACTTC
CDR3aa: CASSNGRATYEQYF
j_gene: TRBJ2-7
d_gene: .
abundance: many
v_gene: TRBV9

CDR3nt: TGTGCCAGCAGCCAAGCCCGGGGGGCGAAATCACCCCTCCACTTT
CDR3aa: CASSQARGAKSPLHF
j_gene: TRBJ1-6
d_gene: .
abundance: .
v_gene: TRBV3-1

CDR3nt: TGTGCCAGCAGTCCCGACAGGGGGCTATTAGGCACTGAAGCTTTCTTT
CDR3aa: CASSPDRGLLGTEAFF
j_gene: TRBJ1-1
d_gene: TRBD1
abundance: .
v_gene: TRBV12-3/TRBV12-4

CDR3nt: TGCAGTGCTAGTCGACAGGGGGGCTCCTACGAGCAGTACTTC
CDR3aa: CSASRQGGSYEQYF
j_gene: TRBJ2-7
d_gene: TRBD1
abundance: .
v_gene: TRBV20-1

CDR3nt: TGTGCCGGCAGCTACCAATTGGGGGGGCAGGAGACCCAGTACTTC
CDR3aa: CAGSYQLGGQETQYF
j_gene: TRBJ2-5
d_gene: .
abundance: .
v_gene: TRBV7-2

CDR3nt: TGTGCCAGCAGTTTCGAAGGCGGGAGTAATGAGCAGTTCTTC
CDR3aa: CASSFEGGSNEQFF
j_gene: TRBJ2-1
d_gene: TRBD2
abundance: few
v_gene: TRBV28

CDR3nt: TGTGCCAGCAGCGCAGACAGGGGCAATGAAAAACTGTTTTTT
CDR3aa: CASSADRGNEKLFF
j_gene: TRBJ1-4
d_gene: TRBD1
abundance: few
v_gene: TRBV9

CDR3nt: TGTGCTACCAAATTACAGGGAAACACTGAAGCTTTCTTT
CDR3aa: CATKLQGNTEAFF
j_gene: TRBJ1-1
d_gene: .
abundance: once
v_gene: TRBV27

CDR3nt: TGTGCCAGCAGTGAAACTAGCGGGGAAGGGGAGACCCAGTACTTC
CDR3aa: CASSETSGEGETQYF
j_gene: TRBJ2-5
d_gene: TRBD2
abundance: many
v_gene: TRBV2

CDR3nt: TGTGCCAGCAGTTACGCAACGGGACAGCTGAATGGCTACACCTTC
CDR3aa: CASSYATGQLNGYTF
j_gene: TRBJ1-2
d_gene: TRBD1
abundance: .
v_gene: TRBV6-2/TRBV6-3

CDR3nt: TGTGCCAGCAGCTTAGCTGGATTTGTTTCGTCGGGGCTGCAGCTGTTTTTT
CDR3aa: CASSLAGFVSSGLQLFF
j_gene: TRBJ2-2
d_gene: .
abundance: .
v_gene: TRBV7-9

CDR3nt: TGTGCCAGCAGTAATGCAGACAGGAGAGAGACCCAGTACTTC
CDR3aa: CASSNADRRETQYF
j_gene: TRBJ2-5
d_gene: .
abundance: many
v_gene: TRBV6-2/TRBV6-3

CDR3nt: TGCAGTGCTAGGGCAGGGAGAGAGACCCAGTACTTC
CDR3aa: CSARAGRETQYF
j_gene: TRBJ2-5
d_gene: .
abundance: .
v_gene: TRBV20-1

CDR3nt: TGTGCCAGCAGCCAGGGGGGAGGCGGCGGGGGGCACGAGACCCAGTACTTC
CDR3aa: CASSQGGGGGGHETQYF
j_gene: TRBJ2-5
d_gene: TRBD2
abundance: .
v_gene: TRBV3-1

CDR3nt: TGTGCCAGCAGTTACGCTCAGCCCCCGGGACAGGGATTCCTGGCTTTCTTT
CDR3aa: CASSYAQPPGQGFLAFF
j_gene: TRBJ1-1
d_gene: TRBD1
abundance: many
v_gene: TRBV6-2/TRBV6-3

CDR3nt: TGTGCCAGCAGCCAAGATTTGCTAGCGGGATATTTATTGTCCGAGCAGTACTTC
CDR3aa: CASSQDLLAGYLLSEQYF
j_gene: TRBJ2-7
d_gene: TRBD2
abundance: few
v_gene: TRBV3-1

CDR3nt: TGTGCCAGCAGCCAAGGGGCAGCCAAAGAGACCCAGTACTTC
CDR3aa: CASSQGAAKETQYF
j_gene: TRBJ2-5
d_gene: .
abundance: many
v_gene: TRBV3-1

CDR3nt: TGTGCCAGCAGTTTTGGCCCCCGGGACTATGGCTACACCTTC
CDR3aa: CASSFGPRDYGYTF
j_gene: TRBJ1-2
d_gene: .
abundance: many
v_gene: TRBV12-3/TRBV12-4

CDR3nt: TGTGCCAGTAGTATAGTCGGAGGGGGGGATAGCAATCAGCCCCAGCATTTT
CDR3aa: CASSIVGGGDSNQPQHF
j_gene: TRBJ1-5
d_gene: .
abundance: .
v_gene: TRBV19

CDR3nt: TGTGCCAGCAGCTCAGTAGGACAGTCCTACGAGCAGTACTTC
CDR3aa: CASSSVGQSYEQYF
j_gene: TRBJ2-7
d_gene: .
abundance: once
v_gene: TRBV7-9

CDR3nt: TGCGCCAGCAGCCAAAACCGGGACAGCGACACTGAAGCTTTCTTT
CDR3aa: CASSQNRDSDTEAFF
j_gene: TRBJ1-1
d_gene: TRBD1
abundance: .
v_gene: TRBV4-3

CDR3nt: TGTGCCAGCAGCTTAGAGGCCAGCTCCTACGAGCAGTACTTC
CDR3aa: CASSLEASSYEQYF
j_gene: TRBJ2-7
d_gene: .
abundance: many
v_gene: TRBV7-2

CDR3nt: TGCGCCAGCAGCCAAGATCAGAGGGGAGGTCAGCCCCAGCATTTT
CDR3aa: CASSQDQRGGQPQHF
j_gene: TRBJ1-5
d_gene: .
abundance: .
v_gene: TRBV4-1